These 24 T cell receptor beta chains came from one sample sequenced in a study of blood T cell repertoires in COVID-19. Repertoires were generated with immunoSEQ multiplex PCR, while TCRdb's copy carries only in-frame clones and drops some. Of hundreds of thousands of clones listed, 70% to 90% are singletons. The sequenced sample was peripheral blood. These receptors were obtained from an elderly man with acute or convalescent COVID-19.

The gene calls are TRBV28 and TRBJ1-4; 10 positions agree with TRBD1. The CDR3 has 15 amino acids. J lost 8 bases, V lost 4 bases, and 7 bases had no gene match. Germline loops: CDR1 MDHEN, CDR2 SYDVKM. CDR3 sequence reads: CASSSRQGAWEKLFF. The DNA for the CDR3 is TGTGCCAGCAGTTCAAGACAGGGGGCTTGGGAAAAACTGTTTTTT.

This sequence joins TRBV1 and TRBJ2-1; the table's D call, TRBD2, has no DNA check behind it. TRBV1 is annotated as a pseudogene. The CDR3 consists of 12 residues. The CDR3 region has the DNA TGCACCAGCCCCCCGGGGGGGCAAGAGCAGTTCTTC. This encodes CTSPPGGQEQFF.

The genes are TRBV18 and TRBJ2-1, with TRBD2 matching over 12 bases. Germline CDR1 reads KGHSH; CDR2 reads LQKENI. The CDR3 sequence is 14 residues long. V was pared by 5 bases and J by 8 bases, with 4 bases of the junction left unmatched. The CDR3 coding sequence is TGTGCCAGCTCATCTCTAGCGGGAGGGGATGAGCAGTTCTTC. Translation: CASSSLAGGDEQFF. Using reference TRBV18 and TRBJ2-1 for the parts outside the CDR3, the full variable domain is NAGVMQNPRHLVRRRGQEARLRCSPMKGHSHVYWYRQLPEEGLKFMVYLQKENIIDESGMPKERFSAEFPKEGPSILRIQQVVRGDSAAYFCASSSLAGGDEQFFGPGTRLTVL.

The chain is built from TRBV7-6 and TRBJ2-3; the D gene is possibly TRBD1 (6 bases). Deletions cut 5 bases from V and 2 bases from J, with 14 bases between. The CDR3 is 15 amino acids. Germline V gene lookup returns CDR1 SGHVS and CDR2 FNYEAQ. The CDR3 DNA follows: TGTGCCAGCAGCCCGCAGGGGCCCCTCACAGATACGCAGTATTTT. It encodes CASSPQGPLTDTQYF.

V gene TRBV6-2 or TRBV6-3 combines with J gene TRBJ2-3, with 12 positions matching TRBD1. The CDR3 has 17 residues. CDR1 and CDR2 from the germline V gene are MNHEY and SVGEGT. With 5 bases clipped from V and 0 bases from J, the junction kept 6 bases outside the gene matches. DNA for the CDR3: TGTGCCAGCAGTGCGGGACAGGGGGCTCTGAGCACAGATACGCAGTATTTT. Its protein is CASSAGQGALSTDTQYF.

The rearrangement links TRBV12-5 to TRBJ2-5, with 7 bases aligning to TRBD1. J gave up 4 bases and V 5 bases, and 13 bases lay outside the gene matches. Germline-derived CDR1 and CDR2 are LGHNT and FRNRAP. This CDR3 spans 16 amino acids. Here the CDR3 DNA reads TGTGCTAGTGGTGCCCCACAGGGGTACTCATTAGAGACCCAGTACTTC. Translation gives CASGAPQGYSLETQYF.

This sequence joins TRBV28 and TRBJ2-1, with 10 nucleotides matching TRBD2. This CDR3 region has 13 residues. Germline CDR1 reads MDHEN; CDR2 reads SYDVKM. J was trimmed by 7 bases and V by 7 bases; bases with no gene match: 4. CDR3 sequence: CASIQAGGNEQFF. CDR3 in DNA: TGTGCCAGCATTCAAGCGGGGGGGAATGAGCAGTTCTTC.

This clone was seen once. The chain joins TRBV5-4 to TRBJ2-1; 9 nucleotides align to TRBD2. Trimming removed 2 bases from V and 6 bases from J; junction bases left unmatched: 3. Germline loops: CDR1 SGHNT, CDR2 YYREEE (reference sequence). The CDR3 has 14 amino acids. CDR3 bases: TGTGCCAGCAGCTTCGGAGCGGGGGGCAATGAGCAGTTCTTC. Its translation: CASSFGAGGNEQFF.

The genes are TRBV18 and TRBJ2-1; no reliable D call. The CDR3 sequence is 14 residues long. Trimming took 5 bases from V and 9 from J, leaving 17 bases between them. Germline V gene data show CDR1 as KGHSH and CDR2 as LQKENI. CDR3: CASSIDAARSEQFF. The CDR3, as DNA: TGTGCCAGCTCAATCGACGCGGCGAGGTCTGAGCAGTTCTTC.

The V and J genes are TRBV19 and TRBJ1-2; 9 bases align to TRBD1. Germline V gives CDR1 LNHDA, CDR2 SQIVND (reference sequence). The CDR3 is 14 amino acids. Trimming cost V 5 bases and J 8 bases; bases outside gene matches: 9. The CDR3 protein is CASSSPGQGRGYTF. In DNA, the CDR3 is TGTGCCAGTAGTTCTCCGGGACAGGGACGCGGCTACACCTTC.

The chain joins TRBV6-5 to TRBJ1-5, with 9 bases aligning to TRBD1. The CDR3 is made up of 14 amino acids. Germline V gene sequence: CDR1 MNHEY, CDR2 SVGAGI. V lost 6 bases to trimming and J lost 2 bases; unmatched junction nucleotides: 2. This CDR3 is CASRRTGGNQPQHF. CDR3 bases: TGTGCCAGCAGAAGGACAGGGGGCAATCAGCCCCAGCATTTT.

The chain couples TRBV15 to TRBJ1-1, with D maybe TRBD1 (6 bases). Trimming shortened V by 3 bases and J by 1 base, and 6 bases separated the two germline ends. Per the germline V gene, CDR1 is LNHNV and CDR2 is YYDKDF (reference sequence). This CDR3 is 13 amino acids long. The CDR3 DNA reads TGTGCCACCAGCAGGACAGGGAACACTGAAGCTTTCTTT. Its protein is CATSRTGNTEAFF.

V is TRBV12-5 and J is TRBJ1-2, with D unresolved. V gave up 2 bases and J gave up 3 bases, with 7 bases separating them. The CDR3 consists of 13 residues. Per the germline V gene, CDR1 is LGHNT and CDR2 is FRNRAP. CDR3: CASGLTRDYGYTF. The CDR3 DNA is TGTGCTAGTGGTTTGACCCGGGACTATGGCTACACCTTC.

This chain uses TRBV6-2 or TRBV6-3 with TRBJ2-7, with D possibly matching TRBD2 (5 bases). This CDR3 has 18 residues. V gave up 0 bases and J gave up 3 bases, with 21 bases separating them. Germline V gene lookup returns CDR1 MNHEY and CDR2 SVGEGT. The CDR3 reads CASSYSCEGRVLNYEQYV. CDR3 nucleotide sequence: TGTGCCAGCAGTTACTCCTGCGAGGGCCGGGTTCTCAACTACGAGCAGTACGTC.

V usage is TRBV5-1 and J usage is TRBJ2-7; TRBD2 matches at 10 bases. CDR3 length equals 13 residues. The J segment lost 7 bases and the V segment lost 6 bases, leaving 7 bases of the junction unmatched. Germline CDR1 reads SGHRS; CDR2 reads YFSETQ. CDR3 nucleotides: TGCGCCAGCACCCCTAGCGGGAGTTATGAGCAGTACTTC. It encodes CASTPSGSYEQYF.

The chain is built from TRBV5-5 and TRBJ1-5, with TRBD1 matching over 10 bases. The CDR3 loop spans 16 amino acids. V was clipped by 4 bases and J by 3 bases; unmatched bases: 7. Germline V gives CDR1 SGHKS, CDR2 YYEKEE (reference sequence). The CDR3 DNA sequence: TGTGCCAGCAGCGCCCCGGGACAGGGGACCAATCAGCCCCAGCATTTT. It codes for CASSAPGQGTNQPQHF.

V gene TRBV7-2 combines with J gene TRBJ2-2; no definite D call. V lost 5 bases and J 2 bases, leaving 12 bases between the germline ends. Per germline, CDR1 SGHTA and CDR2 FQGNSA. CDR3 size: 15 residues. For the CDR3, the DNA is TGTGCCAGCAGCCCACCCGCGTTAAACACCGGGGAGCTGTTTTTT. Translation: CASSPPALNTGELFF. The full variable domain, completed using reference TRBV7-2 and TRBJ2-2, is GAGVSQSPSNKVTEKGKDVELRCDPISGHTALYWYRQSLGQGLEFLIYFQGNSAPDKSGLPSDRFSAERTGGSVSTLTIQRTQQEDSAVYLCASSPPALNTGELFFGEGSRLTVL.

This chain joins TRBV10-3 and TRBJ2-7; 12 nucleotides line up with TRBD2. Losses at the gene ends were 8 bases for V and 3 bases for J; bases not matched to a gene: 8. Germline V lookup: CDR1 ENHRY, CDR2 SYGVKD. CDR3 length: 15 amino acids. The CDR3 DNA reads TGTGCCATCTCCCCTAGCGGGAGGGCCGGCTACGAGCAGTACTTC. Its translation: CAISPSGRAGYEQYF.

This clone turned up a few times. It is unclear where the CDR3 begins or ends on the DNA, so no DNA is shown, and the CDR3 is as TCRdb lists it. V is TRBV15 and J is TRBJ2-1; the D call TRBD2 from the table was never checked on the DNA. 16 amino acids form the CDR3, both terminal residues included. Germline lookup yields CDR1 LNHNV and CDR2 YYDKDF (reference sequence). The CDR3 loop reads CATSRWASGSTPGHFF.

V is TRBV11-2 and J is TRBJ2-3, with D possibly being TRBD2 (6 bases). The V gene's germline CDR1 is SGHAT and CDR2 FQNNGV. The CDR3 has 16 residues. Trimming removed 6 bases from V and 2 bases from J, with 18 bases in between. The CDR3 sequence: CASRPPGGTLTDTQYF. Written as DNA, the CDR3 is TGTGCCAGCAGGCCACCCGGCGGGACCCTCACAGATACGCAGTATTTT. The full variable domain, in which reference TRBV11-2 and TRBJ2-3 provide the parts outside the CDR3, is EAGVAQSPRYKIIEKRQSVAFWCNPISGHATLYWYQQILGQGPKLLIQFQNNGVVDDSQLPKDRFSAERLKGVDSTLKIQPAKLEDSAVYLCASRPPGGTLTDTQYFGPGTRLTVL.

The V and J genes are TRBV2 and TRBJ1-4, with TRBD1 matching 7 bases. CDR1 and CDR2 (germline): SNHLY, FYNNEI. The trim removed 9 bases at V and 2 bases at J, leaving 6 bases unmatched. This CDR3 comprises 14 residues. In DNA, the CDR3 is TGTGCCAGTCGACAGGGTGGGACTAATGAAAAACTGTTTTTT. This sequence encodes CASRQGGTNEKLFF.

This chain connects TRBV14 to TRBJ2-1; 14 bases match TRBD2. The CDR3 consists of 20 residues. Germline V gene lookup returns CDR1 SGHDN and CDR2 FVKESK. V shed 4 bases and J 0 bases; nucleotides not matched to a gene: 11. CDR3 in DNA: TGTGCCAGCAGCCGAACCGGGACTAGCGGGAGAAGGGGCTCCTACAATGAGCAGTTCTTC. Amino acid sequence: CASSRTGTSGRRGSYNEQFF.

This chain joins TRBV29-1 and TRBJ2-2, with 11 bases matching TRBD1. Germline V gives CDR1 SQVTM, CDR2 ANQGSEA. V trimming: 3 bases; J trimming: 4 bases; junction bases outside the gene matches: 1. The CDR3 loop spans 14 amino acids. This CDR3 is CSVEDRGRTGELFF. In DNA form, the CDR3 reads TGCAGCGTTGAGGACAGGGGGCGCACCGGGGAGCTGTTTTTT.

The chain joins TRBV5-6 to TRBJ1-2, with TRBD1 as a possible D gene (6 bases). The CDR3 extends over 14 amino acids. CDR1 and CDR2 from the germline V gene are SGHDT and YYEEEE. V lost 1 base to trimming and J lost 8 bases, with 15 bases between them. DNA for the CDR3: TGTGCCAGCAGCTTGAGAGGGACAAGAGGGGGCTACACCTTC. Translated: CASSLRGTRGGYTF.